What follows are 21 T cell receptor beta chains derived from one specimen sequenced in a study of blood T cell repertoires in COVID-19. Libraries were prepared by immunoSEQ multiplex PCR; TCRdb keeps only in-frame clonotypes and omits some of them. The data contain 300,000 to 350,000 clones, more than 80% of them singletons. Sequencing was carried out using peripheral blood. These receptors came from a woman in her 30s with COVID-19, enrolled during active disease.

Worth noting for this clone: At one of its ends the junction is not consistent with the germline gene, which may arise from a read error. The V gene is TRBV10-3, the J gene TRBJ1-5, with no clear D. The CDR3 is 13 amino acids. The germline gives CDR1 ENHRY, CDR2 SYGVKD. The CDR3 DNA reads TGTGCCATCAGTGAGACAGAGAATCGGCCCCAGCATTTT. The encoded protein is CAISETENRPQHF.

V usage is TRBV10-3 and J usage is TRBJ2-1, with 9 bases matching TRBD2. Per germline, CDR1 ENHRY and CDR2 SYGVKD. V lost 0 bases and J lost 4; bases outside the gene matches: 7. The CDR3 is 17 residues long. CDR3 in DNA: TGTGCCATCAGTGAGTCCGGGAGAAGCGGGGGGTACAATGAGCAGTTCTTC. The encoded protein is CAISESGRSGGYNEQFF.

CDR3 in DNA: TGTGCCAGCAGTTCCCGGGGCATTCAGTACTTC. This sequence encodes CASSSRGIQYF. The J gene is TRBJ2-4, the V gene TRBV28, with D perhaps matching TRBD2 (5 bases). The germline V gene has CDR1 MDHEN and CDR2 SYDVKM. The ends were cut back, 4 bases at V and 9 bases at J, with 7 bases in the middle. This CDR3 comprises 11 residues.

V and J are TRBV5-1 and TRBJ1-2; possibly TRBD1 for D (5 bases). This CDR3 is 15 amino acids long. V was trimmed by 4 bases and J by 4 bases, leaving 17 bases between them. The germline gives CDR1 SGHRS, CDR2 YFSETQ. Written as DNA, the CDR3 is TGCGCCAGCAGCCCTCCGGGACTACCCAGCTATGGCTACACCTTC. It specifies CASSPPGLPSYGYTF.

This clone appeared a single time. The chain is built from TRBV19 and TRBJ1-1, with D perhaps TRBD1 (6 bases). The V end was cut by 2 bases, the J end by 4 bases, with 11 bases between. The CDR3 contains 14 residues. Per the germline V gene, CDR1 is LNHDA and CDR2 is SQIVND (reference sequence). DNA of the CDR3: TGTGCCAGTAGTATACAAGGGGGTGGCACTGAAGCTTTCTTT. This codes for CASSIQGGGTEAFF.

The chain couples TRBV9 to TRBJ1-1; TRBD1 matches 7 bases. The germline V gene encodes CDR1 SGDLS and CDR2 YYNGEE. The CDR3 length is 17 residues. V was pared by 0 bases and J by 3 bases, with 11 bases of the junction left unmatched. The CDR3: CASSVGLRGYGDTEAFF. CDR3 nucleotides: TGTGCCAGCAGCGTAGGACTCAGGGGGTACGGTGACACTGAAGCTTTCTTT.

The chain combines TRBV2 with TRBJ2-7, with 7 nucleotides matching TRBD1. The CDR3 runs 15 residues. In germline, CDR1 is SNHLY, CDR2 FYNNEI. Trimming removed 2 bases from V and 2 bases from J; junction bases left unmatched: 6. The CDR3 loop reads CASSEFLGQTYEQYF. CDR3 nucleotide sequence: TGTGCCAGCAGTGAATTTCTGGGACAGACCTACGAGCAGTACTTC.

This clone was seen once. The J gene is TRBJ1-2, the V gene TRBV3-1 (or the pseudogene TRBV3-2); unclear D gene. Germline CDR1 reads LGHDT; CDR2 reads YNNKEL (reference sequence). There are 14 residues in the CDR3. V lost 5 bases and J 0 bases, leaving 10 bases between the germline ends. The CDR3, as DNA: TGTGCCAGCAGCTCCAGTACCACTAACTATGGCTACACCTTC. Protein product: CASSSSTTNYGYTF.

J is TRBJ2-1 and V is TRBV5-1, with TRBD2 identical over 8 bases. CDR3 size: 16 residues. Per the germline V gene, CDR1 is SGHRS and CDR2 is YFSETQ. V lost 0 bases, J lost 2 bases, and 4 bases stayed unmatched. CDR3 in DNA: TGCGCCAGCAGCTTGGCGGGGGGGTTCGCCTACAATGAGCAGTTCTTC. Translation: CASSLAGGFAYNEQFF.

V usage is TRBV2 and J usage is TRBJ2-5; TRBD1 matches 9 bases. The end of the DNA fits TRBJ2-7 better, so the J call may be wrong. CDR1 is SNHLY, CDR2 FYNNEI, per germline. This CDR3 region has 14 residues. CDR3 in amino acids: CASSGGQGNNEQYF. CDR3 nucleotides: TGTGCCAGCAGTGGGGGACAGGGAAATAACGAGCAGTACTTC.

The chain carries TRBV30 and TRBJ2-7, with a weak D call TRBD1 (5 bases). V gave up 5 bases and J gave up 12 bases, with 17 bases separating them. The CDR3 is 11 amino acids. Per germline, CDR1 GTSNPN and CDR2 SVGIG (reference sequence). The CDR3, as DNA: TGTGCCTGGTCAGGGTTCCTACGCCGGTACTTC. Protein: CAWSGFLRRYF.

V usage is TRBV11-2 and J usage is TRBJ1-1, with 7 bases matching TRBD1. CDR1 is SGHAT and CDR2 is FQNNGV in the germline V gene. The CDR3 extends over 13 amino acids. V shed 4 bases, J shed 9 bases, and the junction held 8 bases outside the gene matches. The CDR3 sequence is CASSSRDSKKAFF. CDR3 sequence (DNA): TGTGCCAGCAGCTCCCGGGACAGCAAAAAAGCTTTCTTT. The full variable domain, in which reference TRBV11-2 and TRBJ1-1 provide the parts outside the CDR3, is EAGVAQSPRYKIIEKRQSVAFWCNPISGHATLYWYQQILGQGPKLLIQFQNNGVVDDSQLPKDRFSAERLKGVDSTLKIQPAKLEDSAVYLCASSSRDSKKAFFGQGTRLTVV.

This rearrangement joins TRBV11-3 to TRBJ2-7; maybe TRBD1 (6 bases). Germline V gene lookup returns CDR1 SGHNT and CDR2 YENEEA. This CDR3 contains 15 residues. V was pared by 3 bases and J by 2 bases, with 14 bases between. The chain's CDR3 is CASSLLAGATYEQYF. The CDR3 nucleotides read TGTGCCAGCAGCTTGTTGGCAGGGGCGACCTACGAGCAGTACTTC.

V and J are TRBV28 and TRBJ1-2; D is unclear. Germline CDR1 is MDHEN and CDR2 is SYDVKM. The CDR3 is made up of 15 amino acids. The V gene lost 5 bases and the J gene lost 6 bases, with 19 bases spanning the gap. The DNA of the CDR3 is TGTGCCAGCAGTCAAAACCTGGGCCGGTCTCATGGCTACACCTTC. This sequence encodes CASSQNLGRSHGYTF.

The gene calls are TRBV5-5 and TRBJ1-6; 9 positions agree with TRBD1. Unmatched junction bases numbered 4, after V lost 4 bases and J lost 11 bases. Germline-derived CDR1 and CDR2 are SGHKS and YYEKEE (reference sequence). The CDR3 runs to 13 residues. The CDR3 spells CASSAGQGPPLHF. As DNA, the CDR3 is TGTGCCAGCAGCGCCGGACAGGGGCCACCCCTCCACTTT.

The CDR3 here is CASSLGLAPAEQYF. As DNA, the CDR3 is TGCGCCAGCAGCTTGGGGCTAGCACCAGCCGAGCAGTACTTC. V usage is TRBV5-1 and J usage is TRBJ2-7, with a tentative D call TRBD2 (5 bases). Germline V gene data show CDR1 as SGHRS and CDR2 as YFSETQ. Trimming took 0 bases from V and 6 from J, leaving 13 bases between them. CDR3 length equals 14 residues.

This sequence joins TRBV30 and TRBJ1-2; 7 positions agree with TRBD1. CDR3 length equals 14 residues. Trimming at V came to 5 bases and at J to 8 bases, leaving 14 bases not matched to a gene. Germline-derived CDR1 and CDR2 are GTSNPN and SVGIG (reference sequence). CDR3 in amino acids: CAWGLEGGAWGYTF. The CDR3 bases are TGTGCCTGGGGTCTGGAAGGGGGCGCGTGGGGCTACACCTTC.

The chain is built from TRBV5-6 and TRBJ2-5; 12 bases are shared with TRBD1. The CDR3 loop spans 15 amino acids. Germline CDR1 and CDR2: SGHDT and YYEEEE. V dropped 5 bases and J dropped 4; count of bases not matched to a gene: 6. This CDR3 reads CASRGTGGLGETQYF. The CDR3 DNA reads as TGTGCCAGCAGGGGGACAGGGGGCCTTGGAGAGACCCAGTACTTC.

In DNA form, the CDR3 reads TGCGCCAGCAGTCCCGGAGTGGAGGTCGGGGTCTATGGCTACACCTTC. It encodes CASSPGVEVGVYGYTF. The chain has TRBV5-1 and TRBJ1-2, with no clear D. Trimming cost V 5 bases and J 4 bases, with 21 bases left between them. The CDR3 loop spans 16 amino acids. From germline, CDR1 is SGHRS and CDR2 YFSETQ.

V usage is TRBV20-1 and J usage is TRBJ2-7, with no clear D. The CDR3 spans 13 residues. V was clipped by 3 bases and J by 3 bases, with 12 bases between them. The germline gives CDR1 DFQATT, CDR2 SNEGSKA (reference sequence). CDR3 sequence: CSASGPPGYEQYF. CDR3 DNA sequence: TGCAGTGCTAGTGGGCCCCCAGGCTACGAGCAGTACTTC.

This sequence joins TRBV28 and TRBJ1-5; TRBD1 agrees at 8 bases. This CDR3 region has 17 residues. Trimming at V came to 0 bases and at J to 2 bases, leaving 6 bases not matched to a gene. CDR1 and CDR2 (germline): MDHEN, SYDVKM. CDR3 protein: CASSLWTGVSGNQPQHF. The CDR3 bases are TGTGCCAGCAGTTTATGGACAGGGGTTTCGGGCAATCAGCCCCAGCATTTT. The whole variable domain, filled in from reference TRBV28 and TRBJ1-5, reads DVKVTQSSRYLVKRTGEKVFLECVQDMDHENMFWYRQDPGLGLRLIYFSYDVKMKEKGDIPEGYSVSREKKERFSLILESASTNQTSMYLCASSLWTGVSGNQPQHFGDGTRLSIL.